A single sample is the source of the 9 T cell receptor beta chains below, sequenced in a study of cytomegalovirus exposure and HLA in healthy donors (dated by TCRdb to 2015 to 2018). The method was the immunoSEQ multiplex PCR assay. The multiplex PCR relied on a mix of 60 forward primers for TCR Vbeta segments and 13 reverse primers for TCR Jbeta segments. In TCRdb, the immuneACCESS table is reduced to in-frame sequences with V and J assigned. These tables do not hold every clone; where another copy was compared, an unresolved V gene accounts for under half, and the others remain unexplained. The sample has some 270,000 clones on record, about 90% of them singletons. Of the sample, about 1.5% is held by the ten largest clones. What was sequenced was PBMCs. The receptor source for this set is a girl aged 2 to 9 in good health and CMV-seronegative.

The CDR3 nucleotides are TGTGCCAGCAGCAAAAGAACTAGCGGTGGGGACCAGTACTTC. It specifies CASSKRTSGGDQYF. This chain links TRBV21-1 with TRBJ2-5; no check of the table's D call, TRBD2, against the DNA was made. TRBV21-1 is classified as a pseudogene. CDR3 length equals 14 residues.

The V call is TRBV21-1, the J call TRBJ2-1; TRBD2 reflects the table's D call only, with no check against the DNA. TRBV21-1 is annotated as a pseudogene. The CDR3 runs to 16 residues. CDR3 in DNA: TGTGCCAGCAGCAAAGGGACTAGCGGGTCATACAATGAGCAGTTCTTC. This gives the protein CASSKGTSGSYNEQFF.

V and J are TRBV14 and TRBJ1-5, with a possible D match to TRBD1 (6 bases). The CDR3 length is 16 residues. V lost 4 bases and J lost 4, with 17 bases in between. Germline V gene lookup returns CDR1 SGHDN and CDR2 FVKESK. The DNA for the CDR3 is TGTGCCAGCAGCCGCAGAGTTAACAGGGAGAATCAGCCCCAGCATTTT. Translated: CASSRRVNRENQPQHF.

In its sample, this clone was seen once. This chain connects TRBV15 to TRBJ2-1; TRBD2 is a possible D gene (5 bases). Trimming pared 0 bases from V and 5 bases from J, leaving 11 bases between. This CDR3 is 15 amino acids long. Germline-derived CDR1 and CDR2 are LNHNV and YYDKDF (reference sequence). CDR3 nucleotides: TGTGCCACCAGCAGAGATGAGGGTCGGAACAATGAGCAGTTCTTC. Its translation is CATSRDEGRNNEQFF.

This clone was counted once. The rearrangement joins TRBV5-1 to TRBJ2-1, with D perhaps matching TRBD2 (7 bases). Germline CDR1 reads SGHRS; CDR2 reads YFSETQ. V lost 5 bases to trimming and J lost 10 bases, with 28 bases between them. This CDR3 has 17 amino acids. CDR3 coding DNA: TGCGCCAGCAGTCACCCCCCGGGGGGCATCAGGAGGGGAGAGCAGTTCTTC. It specifies CASSHPPGGIRRGEQFF.

This sequence joins TRBV7-9 and TRBJ2-1, with 7 nucleotides matching TRBD1. V dropped 4 bases and J dropped 10; count of bases not matched to a gene: 7. The CDR3 is 13 residues long. Germline V gives CDR1 SEHNR, CDR2 FQNEAQ (reference sequence). The CDR3 protein is CASSSDRVGEQFF. CDR3 sequence (DNA): TGTGCCAGCAGCTCAGACAGGGTAGGGGAGCAGTTCTTC.

This clone was detected a few times. V and J are TRBV6-6 and TRBJ1-1; 8 nucleotides agree with TRBD1. The CDR3 runs 14 residues. The junction had 0 bases not matched to a gene; V was cut back by 2 bases and J by 1 base. Germline V gives CDR1 MNHNY, CDR2 SVGAGI (reference sequence). CDR3 sequence: CASSYGTGNTEAFF. The CDR3 DNA reads TGTGCCAGCAGTTACGGGACAGGGAACACTGAAGCTTTCTTT.

A remark on this clone: The missing conserved phenylalanine or tryptophan at the end of this CDR3 makes a read error likely. The chain couples TRBV9 to TRBJ1-1; D is perhaps TRBD1 (6 bases). The CDR3 is 13 amino acids. Trimming removed 2 bases at V and 8 bases at J, with 13 bases between. Germline values: CDR1 SGDLS, CDR2 YYNGEE. CDR3 nucleotide sequence: TGTGCCAGCAGCGTTCTAACAGGGACCGAAGCTTTCTCT. Protein: CASSVLTGTEAFS.

This chain links TRBV19 with TRBJ1-1; no clear D gene. The CDR3 has 14 residues. Germline V gene lookup returns CDR1 LNHDA and CDR2 SQIVND (reference sequence). V was shortened by 3 bases and J by 7 bases, with 15 bases between the two germline ends. The DNA of the CDR3 is TGTGCCAGTAGTATTAAGGGAGGTTGGAATGAAGCTTTCTTT. It translates to CASSIKGGWNEAFF.